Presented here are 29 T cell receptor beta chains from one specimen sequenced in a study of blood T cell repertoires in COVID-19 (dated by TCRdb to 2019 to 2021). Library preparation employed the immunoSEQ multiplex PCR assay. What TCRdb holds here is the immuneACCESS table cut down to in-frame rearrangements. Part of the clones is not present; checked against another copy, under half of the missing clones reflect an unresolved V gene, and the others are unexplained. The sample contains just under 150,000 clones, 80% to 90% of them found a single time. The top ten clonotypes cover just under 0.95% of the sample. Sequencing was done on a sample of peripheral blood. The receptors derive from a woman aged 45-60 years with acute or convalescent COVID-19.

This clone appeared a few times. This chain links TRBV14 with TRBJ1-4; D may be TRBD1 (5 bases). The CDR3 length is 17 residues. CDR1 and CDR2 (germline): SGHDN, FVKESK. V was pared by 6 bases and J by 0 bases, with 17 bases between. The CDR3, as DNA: TGTGCCAGCAGTCGACGAACAGGATATGCAACTAATGAAAAACTGTTTTTT. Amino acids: CASSRRTGYATNEKLFF.

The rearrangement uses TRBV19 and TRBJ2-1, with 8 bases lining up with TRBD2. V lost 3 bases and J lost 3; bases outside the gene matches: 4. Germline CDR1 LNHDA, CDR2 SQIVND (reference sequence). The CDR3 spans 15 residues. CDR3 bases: TGTGCCAGTAGTATTGCGGGAGGAATCTACAATGAGCAGTTCTTC. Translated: CASSIAGGIYNEQFF.

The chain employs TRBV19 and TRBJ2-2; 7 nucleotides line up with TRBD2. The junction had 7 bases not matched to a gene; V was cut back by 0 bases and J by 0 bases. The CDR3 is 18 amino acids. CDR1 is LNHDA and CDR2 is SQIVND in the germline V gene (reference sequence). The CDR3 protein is CASSIDRGLAANTGELFF. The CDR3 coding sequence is TGTGCCAGTAGTATAGACCGCGGGCTAGCGGCGAACACCGGGGAGCTGTTTTTT.

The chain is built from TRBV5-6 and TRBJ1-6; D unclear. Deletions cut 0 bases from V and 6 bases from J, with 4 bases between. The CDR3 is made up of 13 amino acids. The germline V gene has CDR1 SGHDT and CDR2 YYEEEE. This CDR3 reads CASSLAVNSPLHF. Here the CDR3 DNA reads TGTGCCAGCAGCTTGGCCGTTAATTCACCCCTCCACTTT.

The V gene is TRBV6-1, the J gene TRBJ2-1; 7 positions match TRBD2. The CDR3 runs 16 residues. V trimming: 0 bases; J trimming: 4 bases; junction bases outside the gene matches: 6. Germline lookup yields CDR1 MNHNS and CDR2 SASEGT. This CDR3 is CASSEAISGLYNEQFF. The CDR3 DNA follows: TGTGCCAGCAGTGAAGCGATTAGCGGGCTATACAATGAGCAGTTCTTC.

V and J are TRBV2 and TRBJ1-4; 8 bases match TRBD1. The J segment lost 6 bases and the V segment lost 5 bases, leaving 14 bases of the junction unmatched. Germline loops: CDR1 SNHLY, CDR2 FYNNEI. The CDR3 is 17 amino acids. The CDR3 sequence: CASSPLEFQGADEKLFF. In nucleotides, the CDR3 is TGTGCCAGCAGTCCCTTGGAATTCCAGGGGGCGGATGAAAAACTGTTTTTT.

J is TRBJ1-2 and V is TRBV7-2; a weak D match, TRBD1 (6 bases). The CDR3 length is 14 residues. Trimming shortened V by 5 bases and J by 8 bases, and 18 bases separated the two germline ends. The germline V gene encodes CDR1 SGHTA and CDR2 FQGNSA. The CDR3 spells CASSQGGGAAGYTF. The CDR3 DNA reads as TGTGCCAGCAGCCAAGGGGGAGGGGCCGCGGGCTACACCTTC.

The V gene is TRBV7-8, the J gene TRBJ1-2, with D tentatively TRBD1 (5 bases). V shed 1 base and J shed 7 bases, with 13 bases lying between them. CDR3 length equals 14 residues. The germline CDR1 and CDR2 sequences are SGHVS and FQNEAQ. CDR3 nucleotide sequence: TGTGCCAGCAGCTTAGAGGAGGGGTGGGGTGGCTACACCTTC. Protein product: CASSLEEGWGGYTF. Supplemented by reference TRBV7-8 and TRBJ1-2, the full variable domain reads GAGVSQSPRYKVAKRGQDVALRCDPISGHVSLFWYQQALGQGPEFLTYFQNEAQLDKSGLPSDRFFAERPEGSVSTLKIQRTQQEDSAVYLCASSLEEGWGGYTFGSGTRLTVV.

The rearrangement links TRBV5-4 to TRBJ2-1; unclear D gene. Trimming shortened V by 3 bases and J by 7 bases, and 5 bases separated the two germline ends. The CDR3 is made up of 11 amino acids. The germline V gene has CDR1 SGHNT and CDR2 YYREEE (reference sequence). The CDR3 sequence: CASSSQNEQFF. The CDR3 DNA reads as TGTGCCAGCAGCTCCCAGAATGAGCAGTTCTTC.

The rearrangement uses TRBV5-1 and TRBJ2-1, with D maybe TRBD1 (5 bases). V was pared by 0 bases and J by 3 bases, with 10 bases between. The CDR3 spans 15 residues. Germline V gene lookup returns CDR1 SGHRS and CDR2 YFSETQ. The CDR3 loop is CASSLGTPNYNEQFF. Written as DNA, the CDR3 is TGCGCCAGCAGCTTGGGGACACCAAACTACAATGAGCAGTTCTTC.

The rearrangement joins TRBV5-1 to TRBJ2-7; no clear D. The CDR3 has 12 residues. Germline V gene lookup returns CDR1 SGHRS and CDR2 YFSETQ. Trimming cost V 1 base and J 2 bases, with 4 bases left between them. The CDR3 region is CASSLPAYEQYF. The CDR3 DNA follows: TGCGCCAGCAGCTTGCCAGCCTACGAGCAGTACTTC.

Here the CDR3 reads CASTPGHPYGYTF. CDR3 sequence (DNA): TGTGCCAGCACCCCGGGACATCCCTATGGCTACACCTTC. The V and J genes are TRBV7-9 and TRBJ1-2; tentatively, D is TRBD1 (6 bases). The V gene's germline CDR1 is SEHNR and CDR2 FQNEAQ (reference sequence). The CDR3 is 13 amino acids. Trimming removed 7 bases from V and 4 bases from J, with 13 bases in between.

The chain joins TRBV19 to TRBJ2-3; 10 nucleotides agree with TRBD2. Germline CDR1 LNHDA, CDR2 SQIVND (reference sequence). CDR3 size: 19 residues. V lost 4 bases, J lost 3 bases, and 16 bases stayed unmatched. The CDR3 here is CASSTGLAGDLMSTDTQYF. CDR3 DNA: TGTGCCAGTAGTACCGGCCTAGCGGGAGATTTAATGAGTACAGATACGCAGTATTTT.

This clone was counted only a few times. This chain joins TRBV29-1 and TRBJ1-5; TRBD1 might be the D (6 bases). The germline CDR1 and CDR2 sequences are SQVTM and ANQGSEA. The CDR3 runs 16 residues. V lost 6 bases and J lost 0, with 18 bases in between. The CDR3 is CSVSRGNRYSNQPQHF. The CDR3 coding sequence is TGCAGCGTCAGCAGGGGAAACCGATATAGCAATCAGCCCCAGCATTTT. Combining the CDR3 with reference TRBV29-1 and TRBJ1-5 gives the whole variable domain SAVISQKPSRDICQRGTSLTIQCQVDSQVTMMFWYRQQPGQSLTLIATANQGSEATYESGFVIDKFPISRPNLTFSTLTVSNMSPEDSSIYLCSVSRGNRYSNQPQHFGDGTRLSIL.

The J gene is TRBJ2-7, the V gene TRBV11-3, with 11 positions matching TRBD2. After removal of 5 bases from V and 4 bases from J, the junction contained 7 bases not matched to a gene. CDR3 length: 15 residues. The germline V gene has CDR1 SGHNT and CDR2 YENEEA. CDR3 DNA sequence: TGTGCCAGCAGCCCCCGGGGGACTAGCGGATACGAGCAGTACTTC. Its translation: CASSPRGTSGYEQYF.

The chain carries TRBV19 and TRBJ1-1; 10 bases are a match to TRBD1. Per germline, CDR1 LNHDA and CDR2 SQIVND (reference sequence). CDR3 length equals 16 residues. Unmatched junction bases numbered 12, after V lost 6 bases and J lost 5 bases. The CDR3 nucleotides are TGTGCCAGTAGGGCCGGGACAGGGGACGGGAGGACTGAAGCTTTCTTT. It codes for CASRAGTGDGRTEAFF.

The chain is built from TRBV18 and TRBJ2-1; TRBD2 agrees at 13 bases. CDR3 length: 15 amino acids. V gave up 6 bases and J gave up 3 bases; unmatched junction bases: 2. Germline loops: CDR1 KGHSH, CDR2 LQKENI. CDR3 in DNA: TGTGCCAGCTCGGGACTAGCGGGACTCTACAATGAGCAGTTCTTC. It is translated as CASSGLAGLYNEQFF.

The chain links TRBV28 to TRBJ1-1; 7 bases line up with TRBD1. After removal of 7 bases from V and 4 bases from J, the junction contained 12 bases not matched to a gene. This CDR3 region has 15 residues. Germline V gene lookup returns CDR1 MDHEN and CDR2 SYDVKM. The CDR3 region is CASISDLRQGTEAFF. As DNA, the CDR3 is TGTGCCAGCATCTCGGACTTACGACAGGGCACTGAAGCTTTCTTT.

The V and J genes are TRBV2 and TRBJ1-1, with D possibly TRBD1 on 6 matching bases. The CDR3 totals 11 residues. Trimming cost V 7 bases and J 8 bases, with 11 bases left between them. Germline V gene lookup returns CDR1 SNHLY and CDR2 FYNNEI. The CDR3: CASMWGGEAFF. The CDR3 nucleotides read TGTGCCAGCATGTGGGGGGGCGAAGCTTTCTTT.

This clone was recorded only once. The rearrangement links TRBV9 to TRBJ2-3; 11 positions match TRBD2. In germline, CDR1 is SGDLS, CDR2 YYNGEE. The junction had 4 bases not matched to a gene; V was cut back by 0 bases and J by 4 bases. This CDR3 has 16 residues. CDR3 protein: CASSVGATSGADTQYF. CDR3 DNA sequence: TGTGCCAGCAGCGTAGGAGCGACTAGCGGGGCAGATACGCAGTATTTT.

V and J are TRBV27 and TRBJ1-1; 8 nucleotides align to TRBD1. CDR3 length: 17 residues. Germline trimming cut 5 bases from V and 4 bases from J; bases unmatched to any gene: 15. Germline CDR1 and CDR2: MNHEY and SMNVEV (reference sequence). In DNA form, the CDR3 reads TGTGCCAGCAGTCATCCTTGGGCAGGGGGCGCGAGCACTGAAGCTTTCTTT. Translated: CASSHPWAGGASTEAFF.

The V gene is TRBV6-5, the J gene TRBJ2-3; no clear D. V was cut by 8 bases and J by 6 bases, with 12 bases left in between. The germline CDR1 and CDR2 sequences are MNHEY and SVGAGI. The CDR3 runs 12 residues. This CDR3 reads CASPSGADTQYF. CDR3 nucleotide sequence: TGTGCCAGCCCCTCAGGTGCTGATACGCAGTATTTT.

The CDR3 DNA is TGTGCCACCAGTGATAACACTCCGGGACAGGGGTCGGATGGGGAAGCTTTCTTT. As protein: CATSDNTPGQGSDGEAFF. The chain recombines TRBV24-1 with TRBJ1-1; 10 bases map to TRBD1. This CDR3 region has 18 residues. CDR1 and CDR2 from the germline V gene are KGHDR and SFDVKD. Trimming took 3 bases from V and 8 from J; bases not matched to a gene: 17.

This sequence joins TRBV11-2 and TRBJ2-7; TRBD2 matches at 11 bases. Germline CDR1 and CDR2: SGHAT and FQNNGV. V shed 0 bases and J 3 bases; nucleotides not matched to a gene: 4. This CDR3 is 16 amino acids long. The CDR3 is CASSLELAGEHYEQYF. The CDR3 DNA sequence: TGTGCCAGCAGCTTAGAACTAGCGGGGGAGCACTACGAGCAGTACTTC.

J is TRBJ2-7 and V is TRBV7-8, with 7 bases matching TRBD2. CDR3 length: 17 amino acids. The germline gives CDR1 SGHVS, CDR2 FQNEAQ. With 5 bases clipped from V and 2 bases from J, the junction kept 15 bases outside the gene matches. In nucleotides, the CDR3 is TGTGCCAGCAGCCCAAGGATCTCTAGCGGTTTGACCTACGAGCAGTACTTC. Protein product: CASSPRISSGLTYEQYF.

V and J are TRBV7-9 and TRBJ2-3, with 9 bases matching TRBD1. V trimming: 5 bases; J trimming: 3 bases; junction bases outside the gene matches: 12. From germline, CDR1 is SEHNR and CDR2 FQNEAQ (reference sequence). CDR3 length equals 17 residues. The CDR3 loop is CASSGGLRTGVTDTQYF. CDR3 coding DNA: TGTGCCAGCAGCGGGGGTCTGAGGACAGGGGTTACAGATACGCAGTATTTT.

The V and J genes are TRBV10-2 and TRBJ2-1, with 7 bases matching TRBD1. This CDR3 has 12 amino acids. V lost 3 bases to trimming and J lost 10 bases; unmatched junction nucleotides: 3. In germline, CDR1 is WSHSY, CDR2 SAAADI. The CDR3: CASSELGGEQFF. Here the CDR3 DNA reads TGCGCCAGCAGTGAATTAGGGGGCGAGCAGTTCTTC.

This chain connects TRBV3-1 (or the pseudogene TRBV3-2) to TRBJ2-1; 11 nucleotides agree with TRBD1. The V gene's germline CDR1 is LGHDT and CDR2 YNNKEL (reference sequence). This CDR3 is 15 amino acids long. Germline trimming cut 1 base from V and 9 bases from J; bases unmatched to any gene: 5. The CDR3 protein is CASSQGTGGRGEQFF. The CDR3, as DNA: TGTGCCAGCAGCCAAGGGACAGGGGGCCGGGGTGAGCAGTTCTTC.

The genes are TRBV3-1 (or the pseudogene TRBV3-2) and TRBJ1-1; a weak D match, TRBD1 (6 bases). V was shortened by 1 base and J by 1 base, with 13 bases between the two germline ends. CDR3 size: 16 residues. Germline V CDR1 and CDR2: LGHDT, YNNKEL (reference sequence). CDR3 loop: CASSQGFGTPNTEAFF. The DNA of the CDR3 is TGTGCCAGCAGCCAAGGTTTTGGGACACCGAACACTGAAGCTTTCTTT.